This T cell receptor beta chain was sequenced in a study of control samples from healthy donors and cancer patients. Here immunoSEQ multiplex PCR was the method, and the copy in TCRdb shows in-frame clones only, minus some. The top ten hold approximately 1.5% of the sample, which has around 200,000 clones, 75% to 95% seen once. V was shortened by 2 bases and J by 3 bases, with 13 bases between the two germline ends. The V gene's germline CDR1 is SGHDT and CDR2 YYEEEE. The CDR3 runs to 15 residues. This clone was recorded once. The chain has TRBV5-6 and TRBJ2-3, with a possible D match to TRBD2 (6 bases). Material for sequencing was blood. The clonotype originates from a woman in her 30s in good health. The CDR3 coding sequence is TGTGCCAGCAGCTTTAGCGGCCCAATTACAGATACGCAGTATTTT. It yields the protein CASSFSGPITDTQYF.